This T cell receptor beta chain was documented in a study of CD8+ T cells in alopecia areata. Study context: It was oral tofacitinib, at 5 to 10 mg twice daily, that treated patients received. The study, taken as a whole, reports: Clonality exceeded that of normal scalp in lesional scalp, most notably in alopecia totalis/universalis. The presence of one nonresponder keeps the tie between baseline CD8+ expansion and response uncertain.

Treatment of the sample: oral pan-JAK inhibitor, 5-10 mg twice daily. Both peripheral blood and punch biopsies of lesional scalp skin were obtained from patients who had alopecia areata. cDNA serving as the sequencing template came from extracted, reverse transcribed RNA. Repertoires were generated with immunoSEQ multiplex PCR, while TCRdb's copy carries only in-frame clones and drops some. Altogether tens of thousands of clones are present, over 70% being singletons, with the ten largest covering 15% to 20%. Remarks on this clone: Its target is unknown.

The source is a human donor with alopecia areata. The specimen comprised CD8+ T cells sorted from blood, sampled around week 42, from a patient treated with tofacitinib.

In nucleotides, the CDR3 is TGCGCCAGCAGCCAGACTTATACCGGAACCAATGAAAAACTGTTTTTT. As protein: CASSQTYTGTNEKLFF. The chain recombines TRBV4-3 with TRBJ1-4; D gene unclear. Looked up from germline, CDR1 is LGHNA and CDR2 is YSLEER. Trimming stripped 3 bases from V and 5 bases from J, with 16 bases between. This CDR3 region has 16 residues.